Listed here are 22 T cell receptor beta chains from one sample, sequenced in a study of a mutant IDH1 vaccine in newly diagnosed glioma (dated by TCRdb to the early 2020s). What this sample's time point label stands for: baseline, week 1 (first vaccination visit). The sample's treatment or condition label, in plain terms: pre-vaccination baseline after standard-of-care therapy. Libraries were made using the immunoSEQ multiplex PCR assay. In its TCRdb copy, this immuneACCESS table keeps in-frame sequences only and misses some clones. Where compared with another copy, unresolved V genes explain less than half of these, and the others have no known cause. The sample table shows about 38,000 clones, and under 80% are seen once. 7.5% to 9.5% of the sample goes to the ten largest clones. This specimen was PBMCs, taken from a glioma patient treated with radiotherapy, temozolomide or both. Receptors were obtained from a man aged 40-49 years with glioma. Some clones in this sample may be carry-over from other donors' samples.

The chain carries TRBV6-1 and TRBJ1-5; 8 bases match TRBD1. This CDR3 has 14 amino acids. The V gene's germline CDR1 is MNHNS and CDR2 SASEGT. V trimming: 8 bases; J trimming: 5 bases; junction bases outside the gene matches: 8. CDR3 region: CASSPDRVYQPQHF. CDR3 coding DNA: TGTGCCAGCTCACCGGACAGGGTGTATCAGCCCCAGCATTTT.

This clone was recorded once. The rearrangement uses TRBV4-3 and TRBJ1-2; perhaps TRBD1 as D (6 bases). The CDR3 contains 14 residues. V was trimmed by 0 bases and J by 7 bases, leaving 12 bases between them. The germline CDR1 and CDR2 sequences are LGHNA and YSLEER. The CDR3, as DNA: TGCGCCAGCAGCCAAGATGTAGGGGGGGTTGGCTACACCTTC. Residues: CASSQDVGGVGYTF.

This CDR3 is CAIQGLHGYTF. CDR3 coding DNA: TGTGCCATACAGGGTCTTCATGGCTACACCTTC. This sequence joins TRBV10-3 and TRBJ1-2; D possibly corresponds to TRBD1 (6 bases). V lost 9 bases and J 6 bases, leaving 11 bases between the germline ends. This CDR3 contains 11 residues. Germline V gives CDR1 ENHRY, CDR2 SYGVKD.

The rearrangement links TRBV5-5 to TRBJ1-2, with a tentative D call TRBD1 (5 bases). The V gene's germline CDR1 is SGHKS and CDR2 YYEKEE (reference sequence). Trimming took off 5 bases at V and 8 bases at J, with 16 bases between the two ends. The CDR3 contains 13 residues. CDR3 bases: TGTGCCAGCAGGGCTGAGGGGCTTGGCGGCTACACCTTC. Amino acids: CASRAEGLGGYTF.

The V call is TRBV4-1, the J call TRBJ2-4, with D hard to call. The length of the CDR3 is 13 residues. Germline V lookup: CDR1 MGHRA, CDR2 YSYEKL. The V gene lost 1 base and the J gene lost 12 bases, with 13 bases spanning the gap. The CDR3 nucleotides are TGCGCCAGCAGCCAAGGGGCCCAGTACCCTCAGTACTTC. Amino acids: CASSQGAQYPQYF.

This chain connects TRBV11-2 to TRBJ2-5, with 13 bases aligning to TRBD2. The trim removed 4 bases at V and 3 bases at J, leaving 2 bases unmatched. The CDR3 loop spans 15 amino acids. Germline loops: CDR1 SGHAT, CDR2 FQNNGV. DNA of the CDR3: TGTGCCAGCAGCTACACTAGCGGGGGGGAAGAGACCCAGTACTTC. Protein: CASSYTSGGEETQYF. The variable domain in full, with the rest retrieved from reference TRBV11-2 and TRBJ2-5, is EAGVAQSPRYKIIEKRQSVAFWCNPISGHATLYWYQQILGQGPKLLIQFQNNGVVDDSQLPKDRFSAERLKGVDSTLKIQPAKLEDSAVYLCASSYTSGGEETQYFGPGTRLLVL.

The CDR3, as DNA: TGTGCCAGTAATCAGGGGGTAACTGAAGCTTTCTTT. Its protein product is CASNQGVTEAFF. The chain employs TRBV2 and TRBJ1-1; 7 positions agree with TRBD1. Germline-derived CDR1 and CDR2 are SNHLY and FYNNEI. This CDR3 comprises 12 residues. After removal of 9 bases from V and 5 bases from J, the junction contained 6 bases not matched to a gene.

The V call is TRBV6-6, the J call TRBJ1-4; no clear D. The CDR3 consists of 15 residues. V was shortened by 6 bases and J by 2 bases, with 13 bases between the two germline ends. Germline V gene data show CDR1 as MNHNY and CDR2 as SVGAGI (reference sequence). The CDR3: CASSPIGDTNEKLFF. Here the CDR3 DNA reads TGTGCCAGCAGCCCAATCGGCGACACTAATGAAAAACTGTTTTTT.

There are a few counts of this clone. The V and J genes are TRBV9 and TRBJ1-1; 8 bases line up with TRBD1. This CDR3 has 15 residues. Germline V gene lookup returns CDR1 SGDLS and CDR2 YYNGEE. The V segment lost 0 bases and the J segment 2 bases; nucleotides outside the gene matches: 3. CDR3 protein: CASSVVPGGNTEAFF. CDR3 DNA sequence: TGTGCCAGCAGCGTAGTTCCAGGGGGCAACACTGAAGCTTTCTTT.

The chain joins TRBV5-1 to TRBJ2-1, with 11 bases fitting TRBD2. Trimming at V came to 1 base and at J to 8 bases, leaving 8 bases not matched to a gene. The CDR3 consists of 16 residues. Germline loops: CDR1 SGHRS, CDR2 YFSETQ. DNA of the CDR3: TGCGCCAGCAGCTTGCCGACTAGCGGGGTTATGGATGAGCAGTTCTTC. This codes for CASSLPTSGVMDEQFF.

DNA of the CDR3: TGCAGCGTTGAAGTTGGCGGTTCCTACAATGAGCAGTTCTTC. Translation gives CSVEVGGSYNEQFF. The chain employs TRBV29-1 and TRBJ2-1; D is unresolved. The V end lost 1 base, the J end lost 1 base, and 8 bases lay between the germline ends. The CDR3 has 14 residues. CDR1 is SQVTM and CDR2 is ANQGSEA in the germline V gene.

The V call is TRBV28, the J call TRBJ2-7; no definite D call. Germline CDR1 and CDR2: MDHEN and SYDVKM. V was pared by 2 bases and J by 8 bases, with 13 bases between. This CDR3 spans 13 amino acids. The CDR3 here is CASSLGQAIKQYF. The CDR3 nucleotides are TGTGCCAGCAGTTTAGGGCAGGCTATCAAGCAGTACTTC.

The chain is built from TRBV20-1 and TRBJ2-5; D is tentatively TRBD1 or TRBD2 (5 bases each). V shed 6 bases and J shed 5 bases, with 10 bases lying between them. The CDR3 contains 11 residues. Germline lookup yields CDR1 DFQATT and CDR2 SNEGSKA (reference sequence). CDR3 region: CSAWDVETQYF. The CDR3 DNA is TGCAGTGCGTGGGACGTTGAGACCCAGTACTTC.

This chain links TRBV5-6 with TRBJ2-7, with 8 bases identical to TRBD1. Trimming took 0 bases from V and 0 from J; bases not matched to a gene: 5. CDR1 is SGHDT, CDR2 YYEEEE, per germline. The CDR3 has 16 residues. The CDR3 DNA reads TGTGCCAGCAGCTTGGGGTGGGACAGGAGCTCCTACGAGCAGTACTTC. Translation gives CASSLGWDRSSYEQYF. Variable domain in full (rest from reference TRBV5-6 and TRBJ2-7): DAGVTQSPTHLIKTRGQQVTLRCSPKSGHDTVSWYQQALGQGPQFIFQYYEEEERQRGNFPDRFSGHQFPNYSSELNVNALLLGDSALYLCASSLGWDRSSYEQYFGPGTRLTVT.

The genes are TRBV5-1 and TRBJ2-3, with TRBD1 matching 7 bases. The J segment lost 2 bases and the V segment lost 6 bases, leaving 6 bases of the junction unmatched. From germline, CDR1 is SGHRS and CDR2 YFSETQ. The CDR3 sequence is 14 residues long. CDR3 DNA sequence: TGCGCCAGCACCCCGGGACAGCACACAGATACGCAGTATTTT. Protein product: CASTPGQHTDTQYF.

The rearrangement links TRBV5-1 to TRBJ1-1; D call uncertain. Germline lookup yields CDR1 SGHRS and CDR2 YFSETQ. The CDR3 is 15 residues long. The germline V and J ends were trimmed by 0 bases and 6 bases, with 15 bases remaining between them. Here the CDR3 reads CASSLEGYMVPEAFF. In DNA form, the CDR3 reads TGCGCCAGCAGCTTGGAAGGGTACATGGTTCCTGAAGCTTTCTTT. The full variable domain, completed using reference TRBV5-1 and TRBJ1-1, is KAGVTQTPRYLIKTRGQQVTLSCSPISGHRSVSWYQQTPGQGLQFLFEYFSETQRNKGNFPGRFSGRQFSNSRSEMNVSTLELGDSALYLCASSLEGYMVPEAFFGQGTRLTVV.

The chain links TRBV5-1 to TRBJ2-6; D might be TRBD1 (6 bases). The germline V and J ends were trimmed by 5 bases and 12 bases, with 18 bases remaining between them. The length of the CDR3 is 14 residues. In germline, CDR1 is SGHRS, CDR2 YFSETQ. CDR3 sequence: CASRDLYRDGVLTF. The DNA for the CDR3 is TGCGCCAGCAGGGACCTATACAGGGACGGCGTCCTGACTTTC.

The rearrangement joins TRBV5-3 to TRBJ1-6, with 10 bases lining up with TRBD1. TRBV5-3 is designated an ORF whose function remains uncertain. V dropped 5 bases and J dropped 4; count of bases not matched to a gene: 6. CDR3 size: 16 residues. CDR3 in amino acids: CARSFRDRGYNSPLHF. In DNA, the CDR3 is TGTGCCAGAAGTTTCCGGGACAGGGGATATAATTCACCCCTCCACTTT.

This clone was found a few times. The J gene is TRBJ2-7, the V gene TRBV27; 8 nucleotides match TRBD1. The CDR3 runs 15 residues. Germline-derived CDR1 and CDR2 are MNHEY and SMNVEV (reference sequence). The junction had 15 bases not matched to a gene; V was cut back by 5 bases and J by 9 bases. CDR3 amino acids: CASSQAGTGIRWQYF. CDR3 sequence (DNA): TGTGCCAGCAGTCAAGCCGGGACAGGTATACGATGGCAGTACTTC.

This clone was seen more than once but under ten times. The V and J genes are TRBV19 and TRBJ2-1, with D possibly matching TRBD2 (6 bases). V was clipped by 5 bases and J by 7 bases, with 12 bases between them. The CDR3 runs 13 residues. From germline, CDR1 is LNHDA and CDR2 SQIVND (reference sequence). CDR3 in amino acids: CASSWYGGNEQFF. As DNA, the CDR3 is TGTGCCAGTAGTTGGTACGGGGGAAATGAGCAGTTCTTC. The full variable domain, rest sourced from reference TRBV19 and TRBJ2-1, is DGGITQSPKYLFRKEGQNVTLSCEQNLNHDAMYWYRQDPGQGLRLIYYSQIVNDFQKGDIAEGYSVSREKKESFPLTVTSAQKNPTAFYLCASSWYGGNEQFFGPGTRLTVL.

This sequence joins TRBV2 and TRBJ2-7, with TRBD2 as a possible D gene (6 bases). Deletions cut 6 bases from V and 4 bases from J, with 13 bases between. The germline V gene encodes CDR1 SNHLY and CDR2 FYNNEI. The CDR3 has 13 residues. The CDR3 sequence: CASSRTGLYEQYF. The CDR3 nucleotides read TGTGCCAGCAGCCGGACGGGACTTTACGAGCAGTACTTC.

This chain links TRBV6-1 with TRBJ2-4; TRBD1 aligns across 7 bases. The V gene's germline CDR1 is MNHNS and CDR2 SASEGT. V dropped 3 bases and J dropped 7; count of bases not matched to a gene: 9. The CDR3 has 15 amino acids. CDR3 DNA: TGTGCCAGCAGTGAGGACAGGCCCGGTTGGAACATTCAGTACTTC. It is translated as CASSEDRPGWNIQYF.